This T cell receptor (beta chain) was documented in a study of cytomegalovirus exposure and HLA in healthy donors (TCRdb year 2017). For context, the study as a whole: According to an earlier analysis of around 600 of the donors, about 180 million T cells yielded 100 million or so unique TCR beta sequences and about 300 Gb of sequence data. A separate validation cohort of about 110 different subjects was used in addition to the 666-subject first cohort. In an earlier analysis of more than 550 of the donors, high-throughput TCR beta sequencing was used to judge whether each TCR beta V gene segment behaved as functional or pseudogenic. The number of typed donors differed by locus: about 629-630 for A, B, C, DRB1 and DQB1; approximately 520 for DQA1; approximately 610 for DPA1; and about 470 for DPB1. Of the approximately 400 genotyped donors, 65% to 90% were placed in the genetic ancestry cluster associated with self-reported Caucasian donors. The aim of the study was to test whether cataloging public T cell receptors could identify signatures of past pathogen exposure. High-throughput TCR immunosequencing, statistical association of individual TCRs with disease status, and machine learning were combined to predict cytomegalovirus infection status. Among 300 to 500 genotyped donors of the cohort, an average of approximately 240,000 unique TCR beta nucleotide sequences was sequenced per donor, of which 15% to 20% were non-productive. A few DR-DQ haplotypes were treated as single units for association and clustering because of strong linkage in the cohort. All discovery cohort repertoires had been generated using a single sequencing platform. To study patterns of TCR occurrence, a later analysis re-analyzed previously published TCR beta repertoires from around 660 donors and added high-resolution HLA genotyping. Class I and class II HLA loci were covered by the typing at four-digit resolution. Genome-wide SNP genotypes for about 65% of the roughly 670 donors were used in a later genetic analysis, which treated that subset as a discovery cohort. The T cell repertoires of 700 or so subjects were profiled by immunosequencing and related to cytomegalovirus serostatus. In the later analysis, no new phenotypic data were used to find candidate immune exposures; instead, reliance was placed on TCR beta sequences and their occurrence across donors. Donor age, sex, ethnicity and CMV serostatus were compiled alongside the repertoire data. An early release covering roughly 640 HLA-typed donors comprised approximately 290 gigabases of sequencing data and approximately 85 million unique TCR sequences.

About this clone: Its antigen is currently not known. Base quality data are lacking; no much larger clone is found one base away.

The cohort consisted of 650 to 700 healthy bone marrow donors. At the time of sampling, every cohort member was nominally healthy, though immune exposures that went unrecorded were likely present. The donor was CMV seropositive and belonged to the group of 250 to 300 seropositive cohort members. Each donor provided a peripheral blood sample, and peripheral blood mononuclear cells were used for TCR beta sequencing. The Qiagen DNeasy Blood Extraction Kit was used to extract genomic DNA from the blood cell samples. The library was built by means of the immunoSEQ multiplex PCR assay. For the multiplex PCR, a mixture combining 60 forward primers for TCR Vbeta segments and 13 reverse primers for TCR Jbeta segments was used. Amplification of the CDR3 region of rearranged TCR beta genes was performed with a multiplex PCR assay on genomic DNA. Amplified TCR beta libraries were sequenced as 87-base-pair reads on the Illumina HiSeq System. Regarding the original processing steps: Across the 670 or so repertoires, a later analysis counted roughly 77 million unique TCR beta chains, around 10 million of which were shared by at least two donors. Raw reads were error-corrected and collapsed into unique sequences with a nearest-neighbor algorithm that merged closely related sequences to remove PCR and sequencing errors. Alignment of CDR3 sequences to IMGT reference sequences was used to assign V, D and J gene segments. For a sequence to be retained, a match of at least six nucleotides was required to both a V gene segment and a J gene segment. A rearrangement was called productive if the CDR3 had no stop codons and remained in frame with V and J, and every other rearrangement was called non-productive. Following IMGT convention, CDR3 was defined as the stretch from the second conserved V-encoded cysteine up to the conserved J-encoded phenylalanine. In an earlier analysis of more than 550 of the donors, sequences lacking an unambiguous match to a single V gene segment were excluded. In an earlier analysis of roughly 600 of the donors, a V segment was called functional when productive rearrangements were above 56.7%, and segregating when the standard deviation between donors exceeded 5%. A statistical classification framework was built for diagnosing cytomegalovirus status from the catalog of TCR beta chain sequences. A later analysis assigned V and J genes by comparing TCR nucleotide sequences with IMGT/GENE-DB human TR gene sequences. A later analysis assigned CDR3 sequences and most-parsimonious VDJ recombination scenarios with the TCRdist pipeline. In a later analysis, each TCR beta chain was defined by its CDR3 amino acid sequence together with its V-gene family, and reads without a unique V-gene family were excluded. As a way to deal with suspected cross-contamination and a sequencing artifact, a later analysis dropped 450 to 600 nucleotide sequences that were highly shared and had low generation probability. A later analysis calculated a clonal expansion index for each public chain from normalized within-repertoire ranks of inferred template counts. In a later analysis, generation probabilities were computed with a VDJ recombination model fitted to out-of-frame rearrangements, and the resulting probabilities were checked against IGoR. In a later analysis, TCR-TCR, TCR-HLA and TCR-CMV co-occurrence was scored with hypergeometric tests, and a repertoire-size bias correction was applied to TCR pairs. A later analysis estimated false discovery rates by permuting HLA or CMV assignments 20 times. In a later analysis, co-occurring TCRs were grouped using DBSCAN, and TCRdist sequence similarity was added for clustering within HLA-allele-positive subsets. Repertoires with fewer than 30,000 or more than 120,000 public chains, plus five repertoires with anomalous nucleotide sharing, were excluded from co-occurrence clustering. In its TCRdb copy, this immuneACCESS table keeps in-frame sequences only and misses some clones. Where compared with another copy, unresolved V genes explain less than half of these, and the others have no known cause. V and J calls and clone size are those listed in that table; D and trimming were worked out from the DNA. Within this sample are more than 150,000 clones, with 75% to 90% of them counted one time only. Jointly, the top ten make up around a tenth of the sample.

General study outcomes and caveats: In this cohort, only TCR beta chains were sequenced, and detectable features were limited by the absence of alpha or paired-chain data. Most TCR sequences were observed very rarely across donors, whereas some public TCRs were present in many individuals. In both the original and validation cohorts, the classifier was reported to diagnose cytomegalovirus status with high specificity and sensitivity. According to a later analysis, TCR association rates differed among HLA loci, with DRB1 alleles showing the most associated TCRs and HLA-C alleles showing the fewest. The authors suggested that the approach could potentially be extended to other disease states and immunological phenotypes. The presence/absence analyses assumed that sequencing depth was roughly uniform across donors, and that assumption may not be true. A later analysis found that HLA-associated TCR beta chains were more clonally expanded and had lower generation probabilities than equally common non-associated chains. In vitro tests confirmed that a few of the cytomegalovirus-associated TCR beta chains recognize cytomegalovirus antigens. Some IMGT-functional V segments, including TRBV6-2 and TRBV6-3, could not be told apart with the 87-base-pair reads, so those segments were excluded. Most CMV-associated TCR beta chains appeared to be HLA-restricted in a later analysis, and the HLA associations seemed to be driven largely by CMV exposure. According to a later genetic analysis, donors in an Asian-associated ancestry cluster had fewer N-insertions in productive TCRs than the approximately 610-donor mean. Broadly in line with IMGT annotations, most TCR beta V segments showed up in productive rearrangements about 87% or about 30% of the time in an earlier analysis of several hundred of the donors. In a later analysis, several top co-occurrence clusters were reported to appear linked to parvovirus B19, influenza, CMV and Epstein-Barr virus. V-gene and J-gene trimming of TCR beta chains was associated with a missense DCLRE1C variant in a later genetic analysis, and the association was replicated in an independent cohort. Strong co-occurrence of HLA alleles, especially DR and DQ, made assigning TCR associations to individual alleles difficult. The sequencing pipeline was judged likely to have produced a cluster of highly shared sequence variants as a technical artifact. A further reported finding was that TCR beta sequences accurately predicted the HLA-A and HLA-B alleles for most subjects in the first cohort. A later analysis associated 15,000 or so TCR beta sequences with specific HLA alleles at a false discovery rate of 0.05. Because HLA typing was missing for some donors at each locus, association tests included only the typed subset. Correlated functional status among segregating V segments might be attributable to linkage disequilibrium, but an unknown experimental factor could not be ruled out. Roughly 17 rarely observed V segments, including chromosome 9 orphons, were excluded from the earlier analysis of about 500 of the donors because counts were too low. CMV serostatus was the only immune exposure information available for the cohort. The study listed 164 TCR beta chains as associated with cytomegalovirus.

The CDR3 starts with the cysteine, ends with the phenylalanine, and has 13 residues. This entry keeps only the CDR3 DNA: 39 bases, framed from base 1. The germline V gene specifies SNHLY as CDR1 and FYNNEI as CDR2. At the junction V is shortened by 8 bases and J by 2 bases; bases outside the gene matches: 2. The chain is made from TRBV2 and TRBJ2-3; 9 central bases correspond to TRBD1. Material for sequencing was PBMCs. This clonotype was obtained from a man between 18 and 35 years old in good health and CMV-seropositive. CDR3 sequence: CASRDRDTDTQYF. The sequenced DNA is TGTGCCAGCCGGGACAGGGACACAGATACGCAGTATTTT.